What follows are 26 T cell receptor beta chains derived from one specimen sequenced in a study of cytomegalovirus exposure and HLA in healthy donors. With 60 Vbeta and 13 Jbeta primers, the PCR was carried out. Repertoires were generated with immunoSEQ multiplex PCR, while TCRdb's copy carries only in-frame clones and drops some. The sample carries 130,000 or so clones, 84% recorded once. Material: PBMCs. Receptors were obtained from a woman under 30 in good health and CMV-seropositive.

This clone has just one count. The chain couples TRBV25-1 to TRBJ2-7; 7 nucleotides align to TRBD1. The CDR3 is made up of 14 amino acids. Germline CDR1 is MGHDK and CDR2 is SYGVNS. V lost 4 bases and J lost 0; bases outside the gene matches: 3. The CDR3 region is CASSVTGDSYEQYF. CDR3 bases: TGTGCCAGCAGTGTCACAGGGGACTCCTACGAGCAGTACTTC.

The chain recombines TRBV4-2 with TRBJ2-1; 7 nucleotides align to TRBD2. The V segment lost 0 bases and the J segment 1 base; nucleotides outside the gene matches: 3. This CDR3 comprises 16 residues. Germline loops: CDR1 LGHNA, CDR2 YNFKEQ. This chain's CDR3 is CASSQERTSSYNEQFF. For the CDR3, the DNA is TGTGCCAGCAGCCAAGAAAGGACTAGTTCCTACAATGAGCAGTTCTTC.

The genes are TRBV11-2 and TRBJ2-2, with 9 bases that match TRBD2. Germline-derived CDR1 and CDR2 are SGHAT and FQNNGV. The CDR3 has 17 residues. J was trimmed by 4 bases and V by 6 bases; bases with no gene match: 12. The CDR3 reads CASRSFGGGASTGELFF. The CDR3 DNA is TGTGCCAGCAGAAGCTTCGGCGGGGGGGCGAGCACCGGGGAGCTGTTTTTT.

DNA for the CDR3: TGTGCCAGCAGTCTGGGAGGAGGTAATGAAAAACTGTTTTTT. Its protein is CASSLGGGNEKLFF. V is TRBV2 and J is TRBJ1-4; unclear D gene. Germline V gene data show CDR1 as SNHLY and CDR2 as FYNNEI. The CDR3 covers 14 residues. V shed 5 bases and J shed 4 bases, with 11 bases lying between them.

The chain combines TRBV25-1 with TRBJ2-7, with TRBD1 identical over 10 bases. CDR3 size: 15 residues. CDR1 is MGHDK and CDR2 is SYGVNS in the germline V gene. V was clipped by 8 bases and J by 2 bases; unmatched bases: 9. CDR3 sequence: CASVPGQGVAYEQYF. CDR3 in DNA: TGTGCCAGCGTACCTGGACAGGGGGTCGCCTACGAGCAGTACTTC.

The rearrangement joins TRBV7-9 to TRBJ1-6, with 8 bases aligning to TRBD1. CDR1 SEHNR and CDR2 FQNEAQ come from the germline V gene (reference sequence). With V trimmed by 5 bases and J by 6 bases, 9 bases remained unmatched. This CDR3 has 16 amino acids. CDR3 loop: CASSPSLGQANSPLHF. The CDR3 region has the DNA TGTGCCAGCAGCCCCTCACTGGGACAGGCTAATTCACCCCTCCACTTT.

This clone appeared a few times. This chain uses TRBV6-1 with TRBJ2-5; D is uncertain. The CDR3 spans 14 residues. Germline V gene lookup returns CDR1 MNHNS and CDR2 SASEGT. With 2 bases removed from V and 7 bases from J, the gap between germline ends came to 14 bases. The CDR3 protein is CASSESPNGGTQYF. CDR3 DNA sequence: TGTGCCAGCAGTGAATCCCCGAACGGTGGGACCCAGTACTTC.

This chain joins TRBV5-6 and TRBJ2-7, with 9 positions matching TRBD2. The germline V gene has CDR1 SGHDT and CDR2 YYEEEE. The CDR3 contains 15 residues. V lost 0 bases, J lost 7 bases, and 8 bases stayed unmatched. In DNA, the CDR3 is TGTGCCAGCAGCTTGGGGGGCGGGGGGGCCCGAGAGCAGTACTTC. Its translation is CASSLGGGGAREQYF.

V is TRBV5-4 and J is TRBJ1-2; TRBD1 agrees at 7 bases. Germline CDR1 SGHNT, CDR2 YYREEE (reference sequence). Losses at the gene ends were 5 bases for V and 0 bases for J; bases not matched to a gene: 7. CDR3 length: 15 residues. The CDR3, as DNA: TGTGCCAGCAGACCAGGGACAGCCTCTAACTATGGCTACACCTTC. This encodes CASRPGTASNYGYTF.

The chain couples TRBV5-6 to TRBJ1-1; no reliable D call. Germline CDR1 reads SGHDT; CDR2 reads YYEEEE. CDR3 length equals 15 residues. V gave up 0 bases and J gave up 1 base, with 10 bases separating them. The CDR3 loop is CASSLEMVENTEAFF. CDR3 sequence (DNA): TGTGCCAGCAGCTTGGAAATGGTAGAGAACACTGAAGCTTTCTTT.

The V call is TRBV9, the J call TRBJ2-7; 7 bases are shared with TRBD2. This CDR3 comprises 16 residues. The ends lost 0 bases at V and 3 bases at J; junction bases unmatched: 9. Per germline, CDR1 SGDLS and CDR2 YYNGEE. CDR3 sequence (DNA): TGTGCCAGCAGCGTAGTGGGGGGGACTGACATCTACGAGCAGTACTTC. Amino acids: CASSVVGGTDIYEQYF.

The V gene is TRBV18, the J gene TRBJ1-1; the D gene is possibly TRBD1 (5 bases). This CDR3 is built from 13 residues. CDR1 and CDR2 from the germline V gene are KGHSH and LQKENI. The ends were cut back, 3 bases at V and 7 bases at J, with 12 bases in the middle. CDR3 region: CASSPQGRIEAFF. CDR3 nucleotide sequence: TGTGCCAGCTCACCCCAGGGTAGAATTGAAGCTTTCTTT.

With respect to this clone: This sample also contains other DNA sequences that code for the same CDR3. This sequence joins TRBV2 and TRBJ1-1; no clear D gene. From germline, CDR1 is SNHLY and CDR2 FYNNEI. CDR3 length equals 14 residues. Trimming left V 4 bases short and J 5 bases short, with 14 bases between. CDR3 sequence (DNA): TGTGCCAGCAGTGTCTTGGCAGAAAGTACTGAAGCTTTCTTT. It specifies CASSVLAESTEAFF.

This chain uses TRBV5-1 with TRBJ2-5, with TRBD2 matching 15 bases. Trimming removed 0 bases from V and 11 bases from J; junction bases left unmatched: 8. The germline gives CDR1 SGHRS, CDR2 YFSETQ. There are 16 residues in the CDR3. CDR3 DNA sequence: TGCGCCAGCAGCTTGGCGGGACTAGCGGGGGGCCTTGAGCAGTACTTC. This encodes CASSLAGLAGGLEQYF. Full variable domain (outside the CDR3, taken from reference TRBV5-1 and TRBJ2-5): KAGVTQTPRYLIKTRGQQVTLSCSPISGHRSVSWYQQTPGQGLQFLFEYFSETQRNKGNFPGRFSGRQFSNSRSEMNVSTLELGDSALYLCASSLAGLAGGLEQYFGPGTRLLVL.

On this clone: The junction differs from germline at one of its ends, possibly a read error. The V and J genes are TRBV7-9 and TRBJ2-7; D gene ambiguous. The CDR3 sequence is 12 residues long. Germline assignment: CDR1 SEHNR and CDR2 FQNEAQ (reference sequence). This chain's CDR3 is CSSSLDKYEQYF. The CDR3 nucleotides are TGTTCCAGCAGCTTAGACAAGTACGAGCAGTACTTC.

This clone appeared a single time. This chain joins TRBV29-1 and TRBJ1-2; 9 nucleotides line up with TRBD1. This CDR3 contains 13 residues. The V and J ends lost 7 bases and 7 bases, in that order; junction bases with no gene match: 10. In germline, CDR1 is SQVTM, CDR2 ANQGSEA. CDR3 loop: CSGGGGQGLGYTF. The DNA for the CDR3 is TGCAGCGGAGGAGGTGGACAGGGGCTTGGCTACACCTTC. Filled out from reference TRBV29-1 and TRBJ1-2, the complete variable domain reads SAVISQKPSRDICQRGTSLTIQCQVDSQVTMMFWYRQQPGQSLTLIATANQGSEATYESGFVIDKFPISRPNLTFSTLTVSNMSPEDSSIYLCSGGGGQGLGYTFGSGTRLTVV.

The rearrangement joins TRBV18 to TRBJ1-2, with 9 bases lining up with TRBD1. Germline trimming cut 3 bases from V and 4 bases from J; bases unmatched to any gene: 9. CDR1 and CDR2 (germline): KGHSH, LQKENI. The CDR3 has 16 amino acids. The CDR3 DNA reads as TGTGCCAGCTCACCTACGGGGGACAGGGCCCTCTATGGCTACACCTTC. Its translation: CASSPTGDRALYGYTF. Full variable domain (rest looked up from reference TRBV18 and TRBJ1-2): NAGVMQNPRHLVRRRGQEARLRCSPMKGHSHVYWYRQLPEEGLKFMVYLQKENIIDESGMPKERFSAEFPKEGPSILRIQQVVRGDSAAYFCASSPTGDRALYGYTFGSGTRLTVV.

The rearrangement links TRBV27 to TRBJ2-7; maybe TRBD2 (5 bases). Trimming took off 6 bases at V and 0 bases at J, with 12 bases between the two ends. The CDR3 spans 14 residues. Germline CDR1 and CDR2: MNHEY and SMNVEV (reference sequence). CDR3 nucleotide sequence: TGTGCCAGCAGGCGCTTAGGGAGCTCCTACGAGCAGTACTTC. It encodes CASRRLGSSYEQYF.

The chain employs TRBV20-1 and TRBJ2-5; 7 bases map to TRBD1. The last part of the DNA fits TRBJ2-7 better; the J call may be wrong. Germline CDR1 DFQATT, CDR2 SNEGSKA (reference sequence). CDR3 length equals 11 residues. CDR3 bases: TGCAGTGCTGGGACAGAATACGAGCAGTACTTC. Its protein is CSAGTEYEQYF.

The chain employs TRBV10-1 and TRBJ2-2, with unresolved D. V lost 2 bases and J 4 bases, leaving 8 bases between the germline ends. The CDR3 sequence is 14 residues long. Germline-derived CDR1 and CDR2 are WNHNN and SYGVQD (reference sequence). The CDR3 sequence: CASSEQMATGELFF. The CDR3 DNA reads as TGCGCCAGCAGTGAGCAGATGGCCACCGGGGAGCTGTTTTTT.

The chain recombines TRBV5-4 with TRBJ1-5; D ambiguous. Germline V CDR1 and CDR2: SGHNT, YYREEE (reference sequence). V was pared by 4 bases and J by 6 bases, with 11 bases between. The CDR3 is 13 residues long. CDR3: CASSAGVGQPQHF. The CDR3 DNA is TGTGCCAGCAGCGCCGGAGTAGGTCAGCCCCAGCATTTT.

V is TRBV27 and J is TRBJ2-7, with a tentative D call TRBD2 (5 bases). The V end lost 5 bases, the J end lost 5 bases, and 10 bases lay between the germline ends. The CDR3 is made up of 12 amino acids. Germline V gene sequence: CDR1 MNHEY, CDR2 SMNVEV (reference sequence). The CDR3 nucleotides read TGTGCCAGCAGTCCCCCTAGCCACGAGCAGTACTTC. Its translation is CASSPPSHEQYF.

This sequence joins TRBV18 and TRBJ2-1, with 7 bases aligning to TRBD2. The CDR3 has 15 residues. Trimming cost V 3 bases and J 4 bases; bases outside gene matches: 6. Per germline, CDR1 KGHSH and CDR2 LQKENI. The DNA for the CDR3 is TGTGCCAGCTCACCGCTACGGGGGGAATACAATGAGCAGTTCTTC. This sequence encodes CASSPLRGEYNEQFF.

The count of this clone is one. The CDR3 nucleotides are TGTGCCAGCAGTTATCCCGGGGGCAATCAGCCCCAGCATTTT. Its protein product is CASSYPGGNQPQHF. The gene calls are TRBV6-6 and TRBJ1-5; no definite D call. The V gene lost 3 bases and the J gene lost 2 bases, with 8 bases spanning the gap. Per germline, CDR1 MNHNY and CDR2 SVGAGI (reference sequence). The CDR3 contains 14 residues.

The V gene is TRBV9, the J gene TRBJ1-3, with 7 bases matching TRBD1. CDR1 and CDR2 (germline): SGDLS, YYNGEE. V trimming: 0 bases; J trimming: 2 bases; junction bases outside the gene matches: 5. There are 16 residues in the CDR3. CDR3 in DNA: TGTGCCAGCAGCGTAGGGTGGGACAGTGCTGGAAACACCATATATTTT. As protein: CASSVGWDSAGNTIYF.

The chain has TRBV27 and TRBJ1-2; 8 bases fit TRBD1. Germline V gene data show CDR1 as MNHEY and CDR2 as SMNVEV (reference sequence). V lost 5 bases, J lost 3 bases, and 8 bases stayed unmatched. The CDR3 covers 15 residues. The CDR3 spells CASSNGQGGYYGYTF. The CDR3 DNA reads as TGTGCCAGCAGTAACGGACAGGGCGGTTACTATGGCTACACCTTC.